This passage covers 15 T cell receptor beta chains from one sample sequenced in a study of neurological immune-mediated disorders. TCRdb used MiXCR to reprocess the 5' RACE reads, holding one entry per CDR3 protein. This table has over 60,000 distinct CDR3 sequences, 4.5% to 6% appearing once. The sequenced sample consisted of PBMCs. These receptors were taken from a woman in her seventies with multiple sclerosis.

This rearrangement joins TRBV19 to TRBJ1-5; TRBD1 aligns across 9 bases. The V gene end was trimmed by 4 bases and the J gene end by 3 bases; junction bases not matched to a gene: 10. The germline gives CDR1 LNHDA, CDR2 SQIVND (reference sequence). This CDR3 is built from 17 residues. The CDR3, as DNA: TGTGCCAGTAGTAACGGGAAGGGACAGGGACTCAATCAGCCCCAGCATTTT. It translates to CASSNGKGQGLNQPQHF. The full variable domain, rest sourced from reference TRBV19 and TRBJ1-5, is DGGITQSPKYLFRKEGQNVTLSCEQNLNHDAMYWYRQDPGQGLRLIYYSQIVNDFQKGDIAEGYSVSREKKESFPLTVTSAQKNPTAFYLCASSNGKGQGLNQPQHFGDGTRLSIL.

This clonotype was detected many times. The chain recombines TRBV6-2 or TRBV6-3 with TRBJ2-1; 8 bases map to TRBD2. This CDR3 contains 17 residues. The germline V gene encodes CDR1 MNHEY and CDR2 SVGEGT. Trimming took 7 bases from V and 4 from J; bases not matched to a gene: 15. CDR3 DNA sequence: TGTGCCAGCACCTTCTTAGCGGGATCAGTAGGATACAATGAGCAGTTCTTC. Protein sequence: CASTFLAGSVGYNEQFF.

Ten or more counts support this clonotype. V is TRBV12-3 or TRBV12-4 and J is TRBJ1-2, with a tentative D call TRBD1 (6 bases). V was trimmed by 6 bases and J by 2 bases, leaving 10 bases between them. The CDR3 sequence is 13 residues long. The CDR3 loop is CASRPTGNYGYTF. The CDR3, as DNA: TGTGCCAGCAGGCCGACAGGCAACTATGGCTACACCTTC.

This clonotype occurred many times. This chain uses TRBV5-1 with TRBJ2-6; the match to TRBD2 covers 8 bases. Trimming took 1 base from V and 2 from J; bases not matched to a gene: 8. Per germline, CDR1 SGHRS and CDR2 YFSETQ. This CDR3 spans 18 amino acids. The CDR3 bases are TGCGCCAGCAGCTTGAGAGCGGGAGTACCCCCTGGGGCCAACGTCCTGACTTTC. Translating it yields CASSLRAGVPPGANVLTF.

This clonotype was recorded at least ten times. The chain carries TRBV6-5 and TRBJ2-7; weak D call: TRBD2 (6 bases). The length of the CDR3 is 14 residues. CDR1 and CDR2 from the germline V gene are MNHEY and SVGAGI. V was clipped by 2 bases and J by 5 bases, with 13 bases between them. CDR3: CASSYDGGGNEQYF. The CDR3 DNA reads as TGTGCCAGCAGTTACGACGGGGGAGGCAACGAGCAGTACTTC.

Many counts were recorded for this clonotype. CDR3 bases: TGCAGCGGTCTGAAGAGGGGGGCTAGCACAGATACGCAGTATTTT. It codes for CSGLKRGASTDTQYF. The gene calls are TRBV29-1 and TRBJ2-3; D tentatively reads TRBD1 or TRBD2 (6 bases each). The germline V gene encodes CDR1 SQVTM and CDR2 ANQGSEA. The CDR3 has 15 residues. The V end was cut by 7 bases, the J end by 0 bases, with 17 bases between.

This clonotype turned up a few times. The rearrangement links TRBV20-1 to TRBJ1-3; the match to TRBD1 covers 7 bases. The germline V gene encodes CDR1 DFQATT and CDR2 SNEGSKA (reference sequence). J gave up 4 bases and V 5 bases, and 11 bases lay outside the gene matches. This CDR3 has 15 residues. The CDR3 spells CSAFRRGDSGNTIYF. In DNA form, the CDR3 reads TGCAGTGCTTTCAGACGTGGGGACAGCGGAAACACCATATATTTT.

Many counts were recorded for this clonotype. The chain combines TRBV7-2 with TRBJ1-1; 7 nucleotides align to TRBD1. The CDR3 runs to 15 residues. Trimming at V came to 1 base and at J to 8 bases, leaving 10 bases not matched to a gene. Germline V gene lookup returns CDR1 SGHTA and CDR2 FQGNSA. CDR3 bases: TGTGCCAGCAGCTTAGGGGCCCAGACAGGGTTCGAAGCTTTCTTT. It translates to CASSLGAQTGFEAFF. Full variable domain (missing parts from reference TRBV7-2 and TRBJ1-1): GAGVSQSPSNKVTEKGKDVELRCDPISGHTALYWYRQSLGQGLEFLIYFQGNSAPDKSGLPSDRFSAERTGGSVSTLTIQRTQQEDSAVYLCASSLGAQTGFEAFFGQGTRLTVV.

This clonotype was seen repeatedly, ten times or more. This chain uses TRBV4-3 with TRBJ2-1, with TRBD1 identical over 9 bases. Trimming at V came to 1 base and at J to 7 bases, leaving 17 bases not matched to a gene. Germline CDR1 LGHNA, CDR2 YSLEER. CDR3 length equals 19 residues. This CDR3 is CASSQGGRGGTGKGNEQFF. DNA of the CDR3: TGCGCCAGCAGCCAAGGGGGAAGAGGGGGGACAGGGAAGGGGAATGAGCAGTTCTTC.

This clonotype was found many times. The chain is built from TRBV5-5 and TRBJ1-2; TRBD1 matches 7 bases. The junction had 5 bases not matched to a gene; V was cut back by 2 bases and J by 1 base. Germline assignment: CDR1 SGHKS and CDR2 YYEKEE (reference sequence). This CDR3 has 15 residues. DNA of the CDR3: TGTGCCAGCAGCTTTCAATGGGACAGTAACTATGGCTACACCTTC. This translates into CASSFQWDSNYGYTF.

The gene calls are TRBV6-1 and TRBJ2-5; TRBD2 agrees at 10 bases. Germline-derived CDR1 and CDR2 are MNHNS and SASEGT. CDR3 size: 18 residues. V gave up 5 bases and J gave up 3 bases; unmatched junction bases: 15. CDR3 amino acids: CASSPELAGACGEETQYF. The CDR3 region has the DNA TGTGCCAGCAGTCCCGAGCTAGCGGGAGCGTGCGGGGAAGAGACCCAGTACTTC.

The rearrangement uses TRBV6-5 and TRBJ2-7; TRBD1 might be the D (6 bases). This CDR3 is 13 amino acids long. Per germline, CDR1 MNHEY and CDR2 SVGAGI. The V end was cut by 7 bases, the J end by 3 bases, with 13 bases between. CDR3 residues: CASNPQGRYEQYF. The CDR3, as DNA: TGTGCCAGCAACCCACAGGGTCGCTACGAGCAGTACTTC.

This clonotype was observed at least ten times. The V call is TRBV5-1, the J call TRBJ1-2; a weak D match, TRBD1 (6 bases). With 0 bases removed from V and 6 bases from J, the gap between germline ends came to 9 bases. Germline V CDR1 and CDR2: SGHRS, YFSETQ. There are 13 residues in the CDR3. CDR3 region: CASSLAQGNGYTF. CDR3 DNA sequence: TGCGCCAGCAGCTTGGCCCAGGGGAATGGCTACACCTTC.

Details on this clonotype: A much larger clone lies a single base off, so this may be a read error. The genes are TRBV5-1 and TRBJ2-5; 8 nucleotides line up with TRBD2. V gave up 5 bases and J gave up 6 bases; unmatched junction bases: 9. This CDR3 contains 14 residues. CDR1 is SGHRS, CDR2 YFSETQ, per germline. This chain's CDR3 is CASRAVTSEQTQYF. As DNA, the CDR3 is TGCGCCAGCAGGGCCGTGACTAGCGAACAGACCCAGTACTTC.

This clonotype has a handful of counts. This sequence joins TRBV7-2 and TRBJ2-7; tentative D call: TRBD1 (6 bases). The CDR3 contains 12 residues. Germline assignment: CDR1 SGHTA and CDR2 FQGNSA. V was shortened by 4 bases and J by 10 bases, with 14 bases between the two germline ends. This CDR3 is CASSSGGQLQYF. The DNA of the CDR3 is TGTGCCAGCAGCTCTGGGGGCCAACTTCAGTACTTC.